The clone carrying this T cell receptor beta chain was observed at least ten times. Antigen: not known. The data were taken from a study of T cell repertoires in cytomegalovirus infection. The overall study: Used in the study were CMV epitopes, some recently identified and HLA-C-restricted, others well-studied and HLA-B-restricted.

Study findings and constraints: Predominance within the ex vivo response was attributable to HLA-C-restricted CMV-specific TCR beta clonotypes. Carriers of CMV and the relevant HLA type were discriminated by public TCR beta frequency.

In TCRdb, the reads were re-called with MiXCR into one record per CDR3 protein. The data show under 200,000 distinct CDR3 sequences, 20% to 25% seen once. This CDR3 comprises 17 residues. Looked up from germline, CDR1 is LGHNA and CDR2 is YNFKEQ. With 0 bases clipped from V and 0 bases from J, the junction kept 7 bases outside the gene matches. V gene TRBV4-2 combines with J gene TRBJ2-7; 8 bases map to TRBD1. This TCR came from a human donor in good health (CMV status not recorded). Some clones in this sample may be carry-over from other donors' samples. This material consisted of CD8+ T cells from cultured PBMCs, taken from culture after CMV antigen stimulation. CDR3 sequence (DNA): TGTGCCAGCAGCCAAGATGCTGGGACAGGTGACTCCTACGAGCAGTACTTC. Encoded protein: CASSQDAGTGDSYEQYF.